The 8 T cell receptor beta chains below all came from one sample that was sequenced in a study of T cells after yellow fever vaccination (dated by TCRdb to the late 2010s). This sample's treatment or condition label indicates: live attenuated yellow fever vaccine strain. The library was obtained by 5' RACE. These reads were obtained on an Illumina NovaSeq 6000. TCRdb itself trimmed the public reads at Q25 with fastp, ran MiXCR and retained productive beta chains. Identical CDR3 protein sequences are pooled into one entry, listed with their most common genes and DNA. This sample lists 400,000 or so distinct CDR3 sequences; over 15% were detected once. The ten largest clonotypes hold roughly 19% of the sample. The sequences come from PBMCs, collected before the yellow fever booster vaccination. The source of these receptors is a man between 18 and 29 years old who received the YFV17D yellow fever vaccine.

This clonotype was counted a few times. The CDR3 DNA reads TGTGCCAGCAGCCAAATCCGACAGGGCCGGTACAATGAGCAGTTCTTC. It specifies CASSQIRQGRYNEQFF. The chain recombines TRBV5-5 with TRBJ2-1; 7 nucleotides line up with TRBD1. From germline, CDR1 is SGHKS and CDR2 YYEKEE (reference sequence). The V and J ends lost 4 bases and 4 bases, in that order; junction bases with no gene match: 11. This CDR3 spans 16 amino acids.

This clonotype was counted many times. The J gene is TRBJ2-1, the V gene TRBV5-1, with 9 nucleotides matching TRBD2. Germline V gene lookup returns CDR1 SGHRS and CDR2 YFSETQ. V lost 4 bases, J lost 1 base, and 9 bases stayed unmatched. The CDR3 loop spans 17 amino acids. The chain's CDR3 is CASSGGSGGPSYNEQFF. The CDR3 nucleotides read TGCGCCAGCAGCGGTGGTAGCGGGGGCCCTTCCTACAATGAGCAGTTCTTC.

This clonotype was counted a few times. The gene calls are TRBV5-1 and TRBJ2-5; D may be TRBD1 or TRBD2 (5 bases each). The CDR3 loop spans 13 amino acids. The germline V gene encodes CDR1 SGHRS and CDR2 YFSETQ. The V end was cut by 4 bases, the J end by 5 bases, with 12 bases between. As DNA, the CDR3 is TGCGCCAGCAGCCCGGACGAGGGGGAGACCCAGTACTTC. The encoded protein is CASSPDEGETQYF.

This clonotype was seen a single time. This rearrangement joins TRBV6-2 or TRBV6-3 to TRBJ2-1; D is possibly TRBD1 (6 bases). V was pared by 4 bases and J by 5 bases, with 9 bases between. This CDR3 has 13 residues. CDR1 and CDR2 from the germline V gene are MNHEY and SVGEGT. The CDR3 DNA reads TGTGCCAGCAGTTGGACAGTCCACAATGAGCAGTTCTTC. This translates into CASSWTVHNEQFF.

A few counts support this clonotype. The chain is built from TRBV15 and TRBJ2-7, with 7 positions matching TRBD1. Germline lookup yields CDR1 LNHNV and CDR2 YYDKDF (reference sequence). This CDR3 has 16 residues. V shed 0 bases, J shed 0 bases, and the junction held 5 bases outside the gene matches. CDR3 protein: CATSRDRGQSSYEQYF. DNA for the CDR3: TGTGCCACCAGCAGAGATAGGGGACAGAGCTCCTACGAGCAGTACTTC. Supplemented by reference TRBV15 and TRBJ2-7, the full variable domain reads DAMVIQNPRYQVTQFGKPVTLSCSQTLNHNVMYWYQQKSSQAPKLLFHYYDKDFNNEADTPDNFQSRRPNTSFCFLDIRSPGLGDTAMYLCATSRDRGQSSYEQYFGPGTRLTVT.

The chain joins TRBV5-5 to TRBJ2-6; TRBD1 is a possible D gene (6 bases). CDR1 is SGHKS and CDR2 is YYEKEE in the germline V gene (reference sequence). The CDR3 spans 14 residues. V was pared by 4 bases and J by 3 bases, with 8 bases between. The CDR3 is CASSPQGGANVLTF. CDR3 bases: TGTGCCAGCAGCCCACAGGGTGGGGCCAACGTCCTGACTTTC. The complete variable domain, with remaining parts taken from reference TRBV5-5 and TRBJ2-6, reads DAGVTQSPTHLIKTRGQQVTLRCSPISGHKSVSWYQQVLGQGPQFIFQYYEKEERGRGNFPDRFSARQFPNYSSELNVNALLLGDSALYLCASSPQGGANVLTFGAGSRLTVL.

The V call is TRBV12-3 or TRBV12-4, the J call TRBJ2-1, with unresolved D. This CDR3 is 13 amino acids long. The V and J ends lost 3 bases and 5 bases respectively, with 8 bases between them. The CDR3 DNA is TGTGCCAGCAGTTTTGGCCCCAACAATGAGCAGTTCTTC. Its translation: CASSFGPNNEQFF.

The chain uses TRBV6-2 or TRBV6-3 and TRBJ2-1; a possible D gene is TRBD1 (7 bases). CDR3 length: 12 amino acids. Germline V lookup: CDR1 MNHEY, CDR2 SVGEGT. V lost 2 bases and J lost 15, with 14 bases in between. In nucleotides, the CDR3 is TGTGCCAGCAGTTACCAGGCGGGACAGTCGTTCTTC. Amino acids: CASSYQAGQSFF.